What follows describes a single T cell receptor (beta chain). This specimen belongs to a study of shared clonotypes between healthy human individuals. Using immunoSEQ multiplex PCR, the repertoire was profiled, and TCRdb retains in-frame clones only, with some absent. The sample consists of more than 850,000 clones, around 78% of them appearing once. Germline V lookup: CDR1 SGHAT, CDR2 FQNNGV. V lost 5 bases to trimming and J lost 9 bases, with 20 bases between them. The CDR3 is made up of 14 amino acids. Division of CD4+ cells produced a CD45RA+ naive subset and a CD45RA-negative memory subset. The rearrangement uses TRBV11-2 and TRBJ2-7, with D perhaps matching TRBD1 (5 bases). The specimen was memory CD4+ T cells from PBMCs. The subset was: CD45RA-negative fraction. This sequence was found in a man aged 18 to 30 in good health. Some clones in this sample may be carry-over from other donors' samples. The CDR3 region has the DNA TGTGCCAGCAGCCCCGTGGCAGGGTGGTTATCGCAGTACTTC. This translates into CASSPVAGWLSQYF.